This T cell receptor beta chain was documented in a study of beta chain features in type 1 diabetes. This clone was recorded many times. Its specificity is not known. Other DNA sequences in the sample encode the same CDR3. Expressed TCRB transcripts were sequenced, since all the RNA that had been isolated was reverse transcribed. The repertoire was sequenced with immunoSEQ multiplex PCR; TCRdb's copy has only in-frame clones and lacks some. This table holds 200,000 to 250,000 clones, roughly a tenth found once. CD4+ naive, central memory, regulatory and stem cell-like memory subsets were isolated by sorting on CD45RO/CCR7/CD25/CD127/CD95/CD27. Overall study results and limits: Relative to healthy donors, patients appeared to have naive, central memory and Treg TCRB repertoires that were more similar. Among type 1 diabetes patients, VDJ junctions had fewer insertions and more deletions.

Sequencing was done on a sample of central memory CD4+ T cells from blood. This clonotype was obtained from a man aged 18 to 29 in good health.

This chain's CDR3 is CASSPGNEQFF. In DNA, the CDR3 is TGTGCCAGCTCACCAGGGAATGAGCAGTTCTTC. The chain combines TRBV18 with TRBJ2-1, with D uncertain. Germline lookup yields CDR1 KGHSH and CDR2 LQKENI. The V end lost 2 bases, the J end lost 7 bases, and 3 bases lay between the germline ends. CDR3 length: 11 residues. Full variable domain (missing parts from reference TRBV18 and TRBJ2-1): NAGVMQNPRHLVRRRGQEARLRCSPMKGHSHVYWYRQLPEEGLKFMVYLQKENIIDESGMPKERFSAEFPKEGPSILRIQQVVRGDSAAYFCASSPGNEQFFGPGTRLTVL.